This is a list of T cell receptor beta chains from one sample in a study of shared clonotypes between healthy human individuals. Method: immunoSEQ multiplex PCR; TCRdb's copy keeps in-frame clones and lacks some. This sample carries roughly 2.2 million clones, 80% to 95% of them seen once, and the ten largest clones take around 0.4%. The sample was naive CD4+ T cells from PBMCs. These receptors all stem from a man younger than 35 in good health. Some clones in this sample may be carry-over from other donors' samples. Each CDR3 is given with its conserved first and last residue. The order of the fields is J gene, V gene, D gene, clone size, CDR3 DNA, CDR3 protein. A D gene is named only where the DNA matches it firmly. Clone size, where shown, is once, few, many, or a class for clones that have expanded.

J gene: TRBJ2-2
V gene: TRBV28
D gene: TRBD2
clone size: -
CDR3 DNA: TGTGCCAGCAGCCCTTTTTGGAGCCCCCTAGCGGAGAGCACCGGGGAGCTGTTTTTT
CDR3 protein: CASSPFWSPLAESTGELFF

J gene: TRBJ1-1
V gene: TRBV18
D gene: TRBD1
clone size: -
CDR3 DNA: TGTGCCAGCTCACAGGGGGCCAGCACTGAAGCTTTCTTT
CDR3 protein: CASSQGASTEAFF

J gene: TRBJ1-2
V gene: TRBV4-2
D gene: -
clone size: -
CDR3 DNA: TGTGCCAGCAGCCAAGATCTAGTCAGGGCCTATGGCTACACCTTC
CDR3 protein: CASSQDLVRAYGYTF

J gene: TRBJ2-7
V gene: TRBV27
D gene: -
clone size: -
CDR3 DNA: TGTGCCAGCAGTCCGTCTGGCTACGAGCAGTACTTC
CDR3 protein: CASSPSGYEQYF

J gene: TRBJ1-1
V gene: TRBV23-1
D gene: -
clone size: once
CDR3 DNA: TGCGCCAGCAGTCAAAGCGGGGGAGGAGGCACTGAAGCTTTCTTT
CDR3 protein: CASSQSGGGGTEAFF

J gene: TRBJ2-7
V gene: TRBV7-2
D gene: TRBD2
clone size: -
CDR3 DNA: TGTGCCAGCAGCTTAGTGCGGGCTAGCGGTACCTACGAGCAGTACTTC
CDR3 protein: CASSLVRASGTYEQYF

J gene: TRBJ2-5
V gene: TRBV28
D gene: TRBD1
clone size: -
CDR3 DNA: TGTGCCAGCAGTTTGGAGAGGACAGGGGGTAGGGCCCAGTACTTC
CDR3 protein: CASSLERTGGRAQYF

J gene: TRBJ1-2
V gene: TRBV19
D gene: -
clone size: -
CDR3 DNA: TGTGCCAGTAGTAGCGGTCTCCTCTATGGCTACACCTTC
CDR3 protein: CASSSGLLYGYTF

J gene: TRBJ1-6
V gene: TRBV2
D gene: -
clone size: -
CDR3 DNA: TGTGCCAGCACGACCCTCGTGGGGACACCCCTCCACTTT
CDR3 protein: CASTTLVGTPLHF

J gene: TRBJ1-1
V gene: TRBV21-1
D gene: -
clone size: -
CDR3 DNA: TGTGCCAGGAGAGGGGCGGACCACACTGAAGCTTTCTTT
CDR3 protein: CARRGADHTEAFF

J gene: TRBJ2-1
V gene: TRBV30
D gene: -
clone size: -
CDR3 DNA: TGTGCCTGGAGCAGACGGGGTGAGCAGTTCTTC
CDR3 protein: CAWSRRGEQFF

J gene: TRBJ1-2
V gene: TRBV5-1
D gene: -
clone size: -
CDR3 DNA: TGCGCCAGCACCCCGGACGTTACCTATGGCTACACCTTC
CDR3 protein: CASTPDVTYGYTF

J gene: TRBJ2-3
V gene: TRBV15
D gene: TRBD2
clone size: -
CDR3 DNA: TGTGCCACCAGCAGAGCGCTAGCGGGGGGCACAGATACGCAGTATTTT
CDR3 protein: CATSRALAGGTDTQYF

J gene: TRBJ1-2
V gene: TRBV29-1
D gene: -
clone size: -
CDR3 DNA: TGCAGCGCTGACCCCTTGAATGGCTACACCTTC
CDR3 protein: CSADPLNGYTF

J gene: TRBJ1-2
V gene: TRBV6-5
D gene: -
clone size: -
CDR3 DNA: TGTGCCAGCAGGGACAGCTTCTACTATGGCTACACCTTC
CDR3 protein: CASRDSFYYGYTF

J gene: TRBJ2-4
V gene: TRBV6-6
D gene: -
clone size: -
CDR3 DNA: TGTGCCAGCAGTTACGTTAGGGTAAACATTCAGTACTTC
CDR3 protein: CASSYVRVNIQYF

J gene: TRBJ2-7
V gene: TRBV6-5
D gene: -
clone size: -
CDR3 DNA: TGTGCCGTCTCGCCGGGGGTACCCTACGAGCAGTACTTC
CDR3 protein: CAVSPGVPYEQYF

J gene: TRBJ2-7
V gene: TRBV21-1
D gene: -
clone size: -
CDR3 DNA: TGTGCCAGCAGCGTGAGGACAGGGAATTCTGGATACGAGCAGTACTTC
CDR3 protein: CASSVRTGNSGYEQYF

J gene: TRBJ2-7
V gene: TRBV30
D gene: -
clone size: -
CDR3 DNA: TGTGCCTGGAGTCCCGGGACCGGCACCTACGAGCAGTACTTC
CDR3 protein: CAWSPGTGTYEQYF

J gene: TRBJ2-7
V gene: TRBV5-3
D gene: TRBD2
clone size: -
CDR3 DNA: TGTGCCAGAAGCTTGAATGGTAGCGGGAGGGCCGCCTACGAGCAGTACTTC
CDR3 protein: CARSLNGSGRAAYEQYF

J gene: TRBJ2-7
V gene: TRBV10-1
D gene: TRBD2
clone size: -
CDR3 DNA: TGCGCCAGCAGTGCAATAGCGGGAGGGCCGTACGAGCAGTACTTC
CDR3 protein: CASSAIAGGPYEQYF

J gene: TRBJ1-2
V gene: TRBV2
D gene: -
clone size: -
CDR3 DNA: TGTGCCAGCAGTGAAGCTAGAGGGTACTATGGCTACACCTTC
CDR3 protein: CASSEARGYYGYTF

J gene: TRBJ2-2
V gene: TRBV12-1
D gene: -
clone size: -
CDR3 DNA: TGTGCCAGCAGCCGCAGGGGGGCGACCACCGGGGAGCTGTTTTTT
CDR3 protein: CASSRRGATTGELFF

J gene: TRBJ2-5
V gene: TRBV2
D gene: -
clone size: -
CDR3 DNA: TGTGCCAGCAGCACGGACTCTGAGGAGACCCAGTACTTC
CDR3 protein: CASSTDSEETQYF

J gene: TRBJ2-3
V gene: TRBV7-3
D gene: -
clone size: -
CDR3 DNA: TGTGCCAGCGGGGGAAAGAGCACAGATACGCAGTATTTT
CDR3 protein: CASGGKSTDTQYF

J gene: TRBJ2-7
V gene: TRBV27
D gene: -
clone size: -
CDR3 DNA: TGTGCCAGCAGTTTTTCTCGATTTTTCGAGCAGTACTTC
CDR3 protein: CASSFSRFFEQYF

J gene: TRBJ2-3
V gene: TRBV6-5
D gene: -
clone size: -
CDR3 DNA: TGTGCCAGCAGTTACGGCGTTAGCACAGATACGCAGTATTTT
CDR3 protein: CASSYGVSTDTQYF

J gene: TRBJ1-5
V gene: TRBV18
D gene: TRBD1
clone size: -
CDR3 DNA: TGTGCCAGCTCACCAACTCCGGGACAGGGAGGCAATCAGCCCCAGCATTTT
CDR3 protein: CASSPTPGQGGNQPQHF